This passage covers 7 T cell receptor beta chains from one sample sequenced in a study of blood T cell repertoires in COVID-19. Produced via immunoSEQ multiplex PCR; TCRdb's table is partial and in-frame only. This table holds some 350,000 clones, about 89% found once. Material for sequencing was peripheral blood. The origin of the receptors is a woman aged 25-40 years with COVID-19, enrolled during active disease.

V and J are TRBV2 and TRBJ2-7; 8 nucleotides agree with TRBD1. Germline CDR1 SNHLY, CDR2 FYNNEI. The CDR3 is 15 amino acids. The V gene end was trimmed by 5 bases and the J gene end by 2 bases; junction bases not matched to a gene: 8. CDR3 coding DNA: TGTGCCAGCAGTAACCCCCAGGGGGCCCCCTACGAGCAGTACTTC. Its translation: CASSNPQGAPYEQYF. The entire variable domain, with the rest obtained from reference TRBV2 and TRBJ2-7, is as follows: EPEVTQTPSHQVTQMGQEVILRCVPISNHLYFYWYRQILGQKVEFLVSFYNNEISEKSEIFDDQFSVERPDGSNFTLKIRSTKLEDSAMYFCASSNPQGAPYEQYFGPGTRLTVT.

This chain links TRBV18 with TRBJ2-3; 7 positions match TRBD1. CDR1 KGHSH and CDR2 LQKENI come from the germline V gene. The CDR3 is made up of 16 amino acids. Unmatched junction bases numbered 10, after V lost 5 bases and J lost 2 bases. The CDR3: CASSDRQGDLTDTQYF. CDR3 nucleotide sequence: TGTGCCAGCTCAGACAGACAGGGTGATCTCACAGATACGCAGTATTTT. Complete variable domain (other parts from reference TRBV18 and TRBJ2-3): NAGVMQNPRHLVRRRGQEARLRCSPMKGHSHVYWYRQLPEEGLKFMVYLQKENIIDESGMPKERFSAEFPKEGPSILRIQQVVRGDSAAYFCASSDRQGDLTDTQYFGPGTRLTVL.

The CDR3: CASSFRQGATGTEAFF. The CDR3 bases are TGTGCCAGCAGCTTCCGACAGGGGGCAACGGGCACTGAAGCTTTCTTT. The J gene is TRBJ1-1, the V gene TRBV7-9; 10 bases are a match to TRBD1. Germline V gene sequence: CDR1 SEHNR, CDR2 FQNEAQ (reference sequence). The CDR3 is made up of 16 amino acids. The V gene end was trimmed by 3 bases and the J gene end by 4 bases; junction bases not matched to a gene: 8. The whole variable domain, remainder taken from reference TRBV7-9 and TRBJ1-1, is DTGVSQNPRHKITKRGQNVTFRCDPISEHNRLYWYRQTLGQGPEFLTYFQNEAQLEKSRLLSDRFSAERPKGSFSTLEIQRTEQGDSAMYLCASSFRQGATGTEAFFGQGTRLTVV.

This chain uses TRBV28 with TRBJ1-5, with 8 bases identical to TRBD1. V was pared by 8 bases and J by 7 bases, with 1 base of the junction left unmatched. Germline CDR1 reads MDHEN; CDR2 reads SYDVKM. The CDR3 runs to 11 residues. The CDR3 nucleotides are TGTGCCAGCCAGGGGGCACAGCCCCAGCATTTT. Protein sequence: CASQGAQPQHF.

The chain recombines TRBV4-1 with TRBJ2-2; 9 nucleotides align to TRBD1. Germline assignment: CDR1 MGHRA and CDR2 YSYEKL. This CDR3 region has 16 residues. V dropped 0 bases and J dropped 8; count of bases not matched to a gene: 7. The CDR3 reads CASSQDMDRGGGELFF. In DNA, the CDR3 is TGCGCCAGCAGCCAAGATATGGACAGGGGTGGTGGGGAGCTGTTTTTT.

CDR3 DNA sequence: TGTGCCAGCAGCATCACGGGACTAGCGGGAGGCACAGATACGCAGTATTTT. It is translated as CASSITGLAGGTDTQYF. V usage is TRBV13 and J usage is TRBJ2-3; 14 nucleotides match TRBD2. CDR3 size: 17 residues. Germline trimming cut 5 bases from V and 1 base from J; bases unmatched to any gene: 5. Germline CDR1 PRHDT, CDR2 FYEKMQ (reference sequence). The whole variable domain, remainder taken from reference TRBV13 and TRBJ2-3, is AAGVIQSPRHLIKEKRETATLKCYPIPRHDTVYWYQQGPGQDPQFLISFYEKMQSDKGSIPDRFSAQQFSDYHSELNMSSLELGDSALYFCASSITGLAGGTDTQYFGPGTRLTVL.

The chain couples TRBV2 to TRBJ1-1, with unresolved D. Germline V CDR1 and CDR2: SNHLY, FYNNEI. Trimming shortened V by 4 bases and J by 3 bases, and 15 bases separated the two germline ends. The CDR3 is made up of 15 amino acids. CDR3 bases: TGTGCCAGCAGTGGACTTTCGCTAGGATACACTGAAGCTTTCTTT. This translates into CASSGLSLGYTEAFF.